The present T cell receptor (beta chain) was sequenced within a study of cytomegalovirus exposure and HLA in healthy donors. The primer mix had 60 Vbeta and 13 Jbeta primers. Data came from immunoSEQ multiplex PCR; TCRdb stores just in-frame clones and leaves some out. The data contain roughly 200,000 clones, under 85% of them seen just once; the ten biggest clones take up around 1.7%. V gave up 2 bases and J gave up 8 bases, with 19 bases separating them. Per the germline V gene, CDR1 is SGHTA and CDR2 is FQGTGA. The CDR3 totals 16 residues. V and J are TRBV7-3 and TRBJ2-1; D perhaps matches TRBD2 (5 bases). Sequencing was performed on PBMCs. This receptor was identified in a man between 45 and 60 years old in good health and CMV-seronegative. The DNA for the CDR3 is TGTGCCAGCAGCTTATTGCGGACTTCTACCAATGATGAGCAGTTCTTC. Translating gives CASSLLRTSTNDEQFF.